This T cell receptor (beta chain) is from a study of cytomegalovirus exposure and HLA in healthy donors. As for this clone: Its antigen is unidentified. Sequence at one end of the junction differs from germline and may be a read error.

Whole-study findings and limits: Apparent HLA restriction characterized most CMV-associated TCR beta chains in a later analysis.

PCR primers comprised 60 Vbeta and 13 Jbeta primers. Some clones are missing from TCRdb's copy, which holds only in-frame ones; the method was immunoSEQ multiplex PCR. Its table lists roughly 62,000 clones. Per germline, CDR1 MGHRA and CDR2 YSYEKL. CDR3 size: 18 residues. Material: PBMCs. The chain recombines TRBV4-1 with TRBJ2-6; no clear D gene. This TCR derives from a male donor in good health and CMV-seronegative. CDR3 sequence reads: CAGSQDQGRRSVANVLTF. CDR3 coding DNA: TGCGCCGGCAGCCAAGATCAAGGCAGGCGCTCTGTGGCCAACGTCCTGACTTTC.